These T cell receptor beta chains were read from a single sample in a study of T cell responses to AZD1222 COVID-19 vaccine. This table comes from immunoSEQ multiplex PCR, and its TCRdb copy is limited to in-frame clones, with some not included. This table holds 150,000 to 250,000 clones, roughly 92% found once. The input for sequencing was peripheral blood, taken 28 days after the second AZD1222 dose. The receptor source for this set is an adult who received the AZD1222 COVID-19 vaccine. Both conserved end residues are part of each CDR3. The order of the fields is D gene, V gene, J gene, CDR3 length, clone size, CDR3 protein, CDR3 DNA. A D gene is named only where the DNA matches it firmly. Clone size is shown for a subset of rows, as once, few, many or a class of expanded clone.

d_gene: TRBD1
v_gene: TRBV5-1
j_gene: TRBJ1-6
len: 14
abundance: NA
CDR3aa: CASRRDRGGTALHF
CDR3nt: TGCGCCAGCAGGAGGGACAGGGGCGGGACAGCCCTCCACTTT

d_gene: TRBD1
v_gene: TRBV28
j_gene: TRBJ1-2
len: 12
abundance: NA
CDR3aa: CASSYPGGGYTF
CDR3nt: TGTGCCAGCAGTTACCCAGGGGGTGGCTACACCTTC

d_gene: NA
v_gene: TRBV27
j_gene: TRBJ2-5
len: 14
abundance: once
CDR3aa: CATSDGAYQETQYF
CDR3nt: TGTGCCACCTCAGATGGGGCTTACCAAGAGACCCAGTACTTC

d_gene: NA
v_gene: TRBV15
j_gene: TRBJ2-1
len: 11
abundance: NA
CDR3aa: CATSRGGYPFF
CDR3nt: TGTGCCACCAGCAGGGGCGGGTATCCGTTCTTC

d_gene: TRBD1
v_gene: TRBV28
j_gene: TRBJ1-2
len: 13
abundance: once
CDR3aa: CASIGDRGEGYTF
CDR3nt: TGTGCCAGCATAGGGGACAGGGGAGAGGGCTACACCTTC

d_gene: NA
v_gene: TRBV20-1
j_gene: TRBJ2-1
len: 11
abundance: NA
CDR3aa: CSARILNEQFF
CDR3nt: TGCAGTGCTAGAATTCTTAATGAGCAGTTCTTC

d_gene: NA
v_gene: TRBV27
j_gene: TRBJ2-5
len: 18
abundance: NA
CDR3aa: CASSLRPNRLTDGETQYF
CDR3nt: TGTGCCAGCAGTTTACGACCAAACCGCCTGACTGATGGGGAGACCCAGTACTTC

d_gene: NA
v_gene: TRBV30
j_gene: TRBJ2-1
len: 14
abundance: NA
CDR3aa: CAWSEDFAPGEQFF
CDR3nt: TGTGCCTGGAGTGAGGACTTCGCTCCTGGGGAGCAGTTCTTC

d_gene: NA
v_gene: TRBV9
j_gene: TRBJ2-7
len: 16
abundance: once
CDR3aa: CASSADSGAGHYEQYF
CDR3nt: TGTGCCAGCAGCGCCGATTCAGGGGCAGGTCACTACGAGCAGTACTTC

d_gene: NA
v_gene: TRBV21-1
j_gene: TRBJ1-3
len: 17
abundance: NA
CDR3aa: CASSPEKTGERGSTIYF
CDR3nt: TGTGCCAGCAGCCCCGAGAAGACAGGCGAGAGAGGAAGCACCATATATTTT

d_gene: NA
v_gene: TRBV27
j_gene: TRBJ2-1
len: 15
abundance: NA
CDR3aa: CASSLRVSSYNEQFF
CDR3nt: TGTGCCAGCAGTTTACGGGTGAGCTCCTACAATGAGCAGTTCTTC

d_gene: TRBD2
v_gene: TRBV11-2
j_gene: TRBJ2-1
len: 19
abundance: NA
CDR3aa: CASSLGWSGRTAGNNEQFF
CDR3nt: TGTGCCAGCAGCTTAGGGTGGAGCGGGAGGACTGCAGGGAACAATGAGCAGTTCTTC

d_gene: NA
v_gene: TRBV6-5
j_gene: TRBJ1-1
len: 12
abundance: NA
CDR3aa: CASSPGNTEAFF
CDR3nt: TGTGCCAGCAGCCCGGGGAACACTGAAGCTTTCTTT

d_gene: TRBD2
v_gene: TRBV18
j_gene: TRBJ2-1
len: 13
abundance: NA
CDR3aa: CASSSLAGNEQFF
CDR3nt: TGTGCCAGCTCATCACTAGCGGGGAATGAGCAGTTCTTC

d_gene: TRBD1
v_gene: TRBV9
j_gene: TRBJ2-1
len: 16
abundance: NA
CDR3aa: CASSVQGEWGYNEQFF
CDR3nt: TGTGCCAGCAGCGTCCAGGGGGAGTGGGGCTACAATGAGCAGTTCTTC

d_gene: TRBD2
v_gene: TRBV5-1
j_gene: TRBJ2-1
len: 17
abundance: NA
CDR3aa: CASSLYSGRAPYNEQFF
CDR3nt: TGCGCCAGCAGCTTATATAGCGGGAGGGCCCCCTACAATGAGCAGTTCTTC

d_gene: NA
v_gene: TRBV5-1
j_gene: TRBJ2-5
len: 11
abundance: NA
CDR3aa: CASNSQETQYF
CDR3nt: TGCGCCAGCAACTCACAAGAGACCCAGTACTTC

d_gene: NA
v_gene: TRBV28
j_gene: TRBJ2-1
len: 15
abundance: few
CDR3aa: CASSLGQGAYNEQFF
CDR3nt: TGTGCCAGCAGTTTGGGGCAGGGCGCCTACAATGAGCAGTTCTTC

d_gene: TRBD1
v_gene: TRBV19
j_gene: TRBJ2-5
len: 19
abundance: NA
CDR3aa: CASSTKMGATGVGQETQYF
CDR3nt: TGTGCCAGTAGTACCAAGATGGGTGCGACAGGGGTAGGGCAAGAGACCCAGTACTTC

d_gene: TRBD2
v_gene: TRBV5-4
j_gene: TRBJ2-4
len: 15
abundance: NA
CDR3aa: CASSPKAGGKNIQYF
CDR3nt: TGTGCCAGCAGCCCAAAAGCGGGGGGCAAAAACATTCAGTACTTC

d_gene: NA
v_gene: TRBV4-3
j_gene: TRBJ1-4
len: 15
abundance: NA
CDR3aa: CASSQDSDPVRKLFF
CDR3nt: TGCGCCAGCAGCCAAGATAGCGACCCCGTTCGAAAACTGTTTTTT

d_gene: NA
v_gene: TRBV12-3/TRBV12-4
j_gene: TRBJ1-5
len: 13
abundance: NA
CDR3aa: CASSYRGNQPQHF
CDR3nt: TGTGCCAGCAGTTATCGGGGCAATCAGCCCCAGCATTTT

d_gene: TRBD1
v_gene: TRBV5-4
j_gene: TRBJ2-3
len: 16
abundance: NA
CDR3aa: CASRARTGASTDTQYF
CDR3nt: TGTGCCAGCAGGGCCCGGACAGGGGCTAGCACAGATACGCAGTATTTT

d_gene: TRBD1
v_gene: TRBV19
j_gene: TRBJ2-1
len: 16
abundance: NA
CDR3aa: CASSNLDRGTYNEQFF
CDR3nt: TGTGCCAGTAGCAACCTTGACAGGGGAACCTACAATGAGCAGTTCTTC

d_gene: TRBD1
v_gene: TRBV15
j_gene: TRBJ1-2
len: 14
abundance: NA
CDR3aa: CATSRYRGDYGYTF
CDR3nt: TGTGCCACCAGCAGATACAGGGGGGACTATGGCTACACCTTC

d_gene: TRBD1
v_gene: TRBV28
j_gene: TRBJ2-2
len: 15
abundance: NA
CDR3aa: CASRWDRGLGGELFF
CDR3nt: TGTGCCAGCAGATGGGACAGGGGTCTCGGCGGGGAGCTGTTTTTT

d_gene: TRBD1
v_gene: TRBV6-5
j_gene: TRBJ2-3
len: 14
abundance: NA
CDR3aa: CASHGAGGQDTQYF
CDR3nt: TGTGCCAGCCATGGGGCAGGGGGCCAAGATACGCAGTATTTT